Listed below are T cell receptor beta chains from one sample, sequenced in a study of T cell responses to AZD1222 COVID-19 vaccine. Sequencing was performed with immunoSEQ multiplex PCR; in TCRdb, only in-frame clones are kept and a portion is missing. Seen here are 100,000 to 150,000 clones, under 90% observed once, and the top ten hold roughly 6%. Sequences were derived from peripheral blood, sampled on day 0 of AZD1222 vaccination. The receptors originated from an adult in good health. CDR3s include the opening cysteine and the closing phenylalanine or tryptophan. Each record gives: clone size, J gene, D gene, V gene, CDR3 protein, CDR3 DNA. The D gene is left open where the match is weak. The size of a clone is reported for some rows only, either as once, few or many, or as a class for expanded clones.

-	TRBJ2-1	-	TRBV11-2	CASSLGGVGLGGEQFF	TGTGCCAGCAGCTTAGGTGGTGTGGGGCTGGGGGGTGAGCAGTTCTTC
-	TRBJ1-1	TRBD1	TRBV19	CASSPRQGGVNTEAFF	TGTGCCAGTAGTCCTCGACAGGGAGGGGTGAACACTGAAGCTTTCTTT
-	TRBJ2-7	-	TRBV5-4	CASFRGGQATGEQYF	TGTGCCAGCTTCCGGGGTGGCCAAGCTACGGGGGAGCAGTACTTC
once	TRBJ1-5	-	TRBV28	CASSLSQSDQPQHF	TGTGCCAGCAGTTTGTCACAGAGTGATCAGCCCCAGCATTTT
-	TRBJ2-1	-	TRBV2	CASNNGEQFF	TGTGCCAGCAATAACGGTGAGCAGTTCTTC
few	TRBJ1-1	-	TRBV6-4	CASSDSPFDTEAFF	TGTGCCAGCAGTGATAGCCCCTTTGACACTGAAGCTTTCTTT
-	TRBJ2-1	TRBD1	TRBV6-2/TRBV6-3	CASSYRGDRTPSTFF	TGTGCCAGCAGTTACCGTGGGGACAGGACCCCGTCTACATTCTTC
-	TRBJ2-2	TRBD2	TRBV7-6	CASSLSGTSGVTGELFF	TGTGCCAGCAGCTTGTCCGGGACTAGCGGGGTAACCGGGGAGCTGTTTTTT
-	TRBJ1-2	-	TRBV5-1	CASSSADGVPGTQF	TGCGCCAGCAGCTCCGCCGATGGGGTACCGGGGACACAGTTC
-	TRBJ1-2	-	TRBV14	CASSRTGLPPTPSNYGYTF	TGTGCCAGCAGCCGAACAGGGCTACCCCCGACCCCGTCTAACTATGGCTACACCTTC
-	TRBJ1-2	TRBD1	TRBV25-1	CASSALDRTINYGYTF	TGTGCCAGCAGTGCCCTGGACAGGACGATTAACTATGGCTACACCTTC
few	TRBJ1-5	-	TRBV28	CASTYGARVFQPQHF	TGTGCCAGCACCTATGGCGCCCGGGTCTTTCAGCCCCAGCATTTT
once	TRBJ2-1	TRBD1	TRBV30	CAWKTGGRGLKQFF	TGTGCCTGGAAGACAGGGGGCCGGGGTCTTAAGCAGTTCTTC
-	TRBJ1-2	TRBD1	TRBV6-1	CASSEQGASYGYTF	TGTGCCAGCAGTGAGCAGGGGGCGAGCTATGGCTACACCTTC
-	TRBJ2-6	-	TRBV6-5	CASTPGSTGANVLTF	TGTGCCAGCACCCCTGGGTCCACTGGGGCCAACGTCCTGACTTTC
once	TRBJ2-7	-	TRBV3-1/TRBV3-2	CASSQALHEQYF	TGTGCCAGCAGCCAAGCCTTGCACGAGCAGTACTTC
-	TRBJ2-2	-	TRBV11-2	CASSFGSGELFF	TGTGCCAGCAGCTTCGGATCCGGGGAGCTGTTTTTT
-	TRBJ1-6	-	TRBV5-1	CASSPEGDGYNSPLHF	TGCGCCAGCAGTCCGGAGGGCGACGGGTATAATTCACCCCTCCACTTT
once	TRBJ1-1	-	TRBV3-1/TRBV3-2	CASSQQSGNSIFF	TGTGCCAGCAGCCAACAATCCGGGAACTCAATTTTCTTT
-	TRBJ2-3	TRBD2	TRBV5-1	CASSFPSGGTDTQYF	TGCGCCAGCAGCTTCCCTAGCGGGGGAACAGATACGCAGTATTTT
-	TRBJ1-5	-	TRBV6-1	CASSEVRFGDQPQHF	TGTGCCAGCAGTGAGGTCAGGTTCGGTGATCAGCCCCAGCATTTT
-	TRBJ2-5	TRBD2	TRBV19	CASSIASTSGGYQETQYF	TGTGCCAGTAGTATAGCTTCGACTAGCGGGGGGTACCAAGAGACCCAGTACTTC
-	TRBJ2-7	-	TRBV7-9	CASSGLFEQYF	TGTGCCAGCAGCGGGCTTTTCGAGCAGTACTTC
-	TRBJ1-2	-	TRBV30	CAWSADSPNGYTF	TGTGCCTGGAGCGCCGACAGCCCCAATGGCTACACCTTC
-	TRBJ2-3	-	TRBV18	CASSPPRGGQLGTQYF	TGTGCCAGCTCACCTCCCCGGGGAGGACAACTTGGTACGCAGTATTTT
-	TRBJ1-2	TRBD1	TRBV7-9	CASSPMDRGGGYTF	TGTGCCAGCAGCCCTATGGACAGGGGTGGCGGCTACACCTTC
once	TRBJ1-2	-	TRBV6-5	CASSSGGGVRGYTF	TGTGCCAGCAGTTCTGGCGGAGGGGTACGTGGCTACACCTTC
once	TRBJ1-6	-	TRBV5-1	CASSPLEQGPGSPLHF	TGCGCCAGCAGCCCGCTCGAACAGGGACCGGGGTCACCCCTCCACTTT
-	TRBJ2-5	TRBD2	TRBV9	CASRGQGRGVRPQYF	TGTGCCAGCAGAGGACAAGGGCGGGGGGTTCGGCCCCAGTACTTC
-	TRBJ1-2	-	TRBV6-5	CASSSPGVNYGYTF	TGTGCCAGCAGTTCCCCTGGGGTGAACTATGGCTACACCTTC
once	TRBJ2-1	TRBD2	TRBV6-5	CASTRLAGGSEQFF	TGTGCCAGCACCCGCCTAGCGGGGGGTAGTGAGCAGTTCTTC
-	TRBJ1-5	-	TRBV6-1	CASSEAPLTQHF	TGTGCCAGCAGTGAAGCTCCCCTGACCCAGCATTTT
-	TRBJ1-2	TRBD1	TRBV10-1	CASSGGQGTYGYTF	TGCGCCAGCAGCGGGGGACAGGGGACCTATGGCTACACCTTC